The 29 T cell receptor beta chains given below trace back to one sample, sequenced in a study of tissue T cells after allogeneic stem cell transplantation. TCRdb's copy holds only in-frame clones and misses some; the assay was immunoSEQ multiplex PCR. In the table there are around 51,000 clones, over 70% of which are singletons. Input material: sorted cells pooled from one or two spleens. Every receptor here comes from a pool of C57BL/6 mice in good health.

About this clone itself: Any gene name here is a mouse gene name. The sequenced fragment ends 1 residue before the CDR3 boundary, so the rest is inferred from the germline J gene. The chain carries TRBV5 and TRBJ1-3; no reliable D call. The CDR3 has 14 amino acids. The V gene's germline CDR1 is LGHNA and CDR2 YNLKQL (reference sequence). V was pared by 4 bases and J by 0 bases, with 7 bases between. CDR3 bases read: TGTGCCAGCAGCCCCACAGATTCTGGAAATACGCTCTAT. This translates into CASSPTDSGNTLY. The entire CDR3 reads CASSPTDSGNTLYF.

Notes on this clone: Gene names are mouse gene names. The CDR3 end lies 1 residue beyond the end of the read and is filled in from the germline J gene. This chain joins TRBV31 and TRBJ1-2; tentative D call: TRBD1 (6 bases). The CDR3 is 14 amino acids. V was clipped by 2 bases and J by 2 bases, with 12 bases between them. Germline values: CDR1 GKSSPN, CDR2 SITVG. CDR3 DNA, as far as it was read: TGTGCCTGGAGTAAGGGGGGGCGGAACTCCGACTACACC. This gives the protein CAWSKGGRNSDYT. The complete CDR3 protein is CAWSKGGRNSDYTF.

This clone appeared a few times. These gene names are mouse names. The read finishes 1 residue shy of the CDR3 end, and the germline J gene is used to complete it. The rearrangement links TRBV13-1 to TRBJ2-7; perhaps TRBD2 as D (6 bases). CDR1 and CDR2 (germline): NSHNY, SYGAGN. The CDR3 covers 13 residues. Trimming left V 4 bases short and J 4 bases short, with 12 bases between. The CDR3 bases that were read are TGTGCCAGCAGTAAAGAGGGACTTTATGAACAGTAC. This translates into CASSKEGLYEQY. The whole CDR3 region reads CASSKEGLYEQYF.

For this clone: Mouse gene names and germline throughout. The read gets to within 1 residue of the CDR3 end, and the germline J gene fills in the rest. The rearrangement links TRBV31 to TRBJ2-3, with D tentatively TRBD2 (5 bases). The CDR3 sequence is 14 residues long. V was cut by 5 bases and J by 0 bases, with 12 bases left in between. The germline CDR1 and CDR2 sequences are GKSSPN and SITVG. CDR3 sequence reads: CAWVLAPSAETLYF. The DNA read from the CDR3 is TGTGCCTGGGTACTGGCCCCTAGTGCAGAAACGCTGTAT.

This clone was counted a few times. Gene names denote mouse genes. Coverage ceases 1 residue before the CDR3 finishes, and the germline J gene fills in the end. This sequence joins TRBV15 and TRBJ2-7; 11 nucleotides match TRBD2. This CDR3 spans 15 amino acids. V lost 5 bases, J lost 4 bases, and 7 bases stayed unmatched. Germline-derived CDR1 and CDR2 are SGHND and FRSKSL. The covered CDR3 bases are TGTGCCAGCAGTCGCCGGACTGGGGGGATTTATGAACAGTAC. It is translated as CASSRRTGGIYEQY. The complete CDR3 reads CASSRRTGGIYEQYF.

Of note for this clone: Gene names and germline refer to mouse. The sequence runs out 1 residue before the end of the CDR3; the remainder is reconstructed from the germline J gene. The chain combines TRBV4 with TRBJ2-2; D remains ambiguous. Germline-derived CDR1 and CDR2 are LGHDT and YNNKQL (reference sequence). V was shortened by 5 bases and J by 0 bases, with 1 base between the two germline ends. The CDR3 is 12 amino acids. CDR3 region: CASSANTGQLYF. The sequenced part of the CDR3 DNA is TGTGCCAGCAGCGCAAACACCGGGCAGCTCTAC. The whole variable domain, filled in from reference TRBV4 and TRBJ2-2, reads ETAVFQTPNYHVTQVGNEVSFNCKQTLGHDTMYWYKQDSKKLLKIMFSYNNKQLIVNETVPRRFSPQSSDKAHLNLRIKSVEPEDSAVYLCASSANTGQLYFGEGSKLTVL.

With respect to this clone: Mouse gene names apply. With the read ending 1 residue before the CDR3 end, the germline J gene is used to fill in that end. The chain is built from TRBV3 and TRBJ2-4, with TRBD2 matching over 10 bases. This CDR3 region has 12 residues. Germline assignment: CDR1 SNHLY and CDR2 FYNGKV (reference sequence). V trimming: 6 bases; J trimming: 9 bases; junction bases outside the gene matches: 3. CDR3 loop: CASRPGLGTLYF. The CDR3 bases that were read are TGTGCCAGCAGGCCGGGACTGGGGACCTTGTAC.

About this clone itself: Gene names refer to mouse genes. The read terminates 1 residue ahead of where the CDR3 ends, so the germline J gene completes it. The chain couples TRBV3 to TRBJ1-4, with D maybe TRBD1 (5 bases). Looked up from germline, CDR1 is SNHLY and CDR2 is FYNGKV (reference sequence). V shed 3 bases and J shed 4 bases, with 12 bases lying between them. This CDR3 comprises 15 residues. CDR3 DNA, as far as it was read: TGTGCCAGCAGCTTGAGCCCAGGGTTCAACGAAAGATTATTT. Protein product: CASSLSPGFNERLF. The whole CDR3 protein reads CASSLSPGFNERLFF.

This clone was counted a single time. The gene names given are mouse names. The sequence runs out 1 residue before the end of the CDR3; the remainder is reconstructed from the germline J gene. The chain is built from TRBV13-3 and TRBJ2-5; D remains ambiguous. Trimming shortened V by 2 bases and J by 2 bases, and 3 bases separated the two germline ends. In germline, CDR1 is NNHDY, CDR2 SYVADS. The length of the CDR3 is 12 residues. CDR3 region: CASSDIQDTQYF. The CDR3 bases that were read are TGTGCCAGCAGTGACATCCAAGACACCCAGTAC.

Concerning this clone: Gene labels here are mouse ones. The read stops 1 residue short of the end of the CDR3; the missing end is completed from the germline J gene. The chain recombines TRBV21 with TRBJ2-3; 7 nucleotides match TRBD2. TRBV21 is an open reading frame whose function is uncertain. The ends lost 0 bases at V and 0 bases at J; junction bases unmatched: 9. This CDR3 contains 18 residues. CDR3 sequence reads: CASSQSSGGEYSAETLYF. CDR3 DNA, as far as it was read: TGTGCTAGCAGTCAATCCTCCGGGGGGGAGTATAGTGCAGAAACGCTGTAT.

Concerning this clone: Here the gene names and germline are mouse. The read halts 1 residue ahead of the CDR3 end, with the missing end drawn from the germline J gene. The same CDR3 also results from other DNA sequences found in this sample. The rearrangement uses TRBV3 and TRBJ2-7; 11 bases map to TRBD1. The CDR3 spans 14 residues. With 8 bases clipped from V and 4 bases from J, the junction kept 7 bases outside the gene matches. CDR1 is SNHLY, CDR2 FYNGKV, per germline (reference sequence). CDR3: CASSTGTGGYEQYF. The sequenced CDR3 bases are TGTGCCAGCTCTACCGGGACAGGGGGTTATGAACAGTAC.

Of note for this clone: Germline and genes here are mouse. CDR3 amino acids: CASSLWGDTETLYF. CDR3 DNA, as far as it was read: TGTGCCAGCTCTCTGTGGGGGGACACAGAAACGCTGTAT. J is TRBJ2-3 and V is TRBV12-2; D may be TRBD2 (7 bases). The CDR3 end falls 1 residue outside the read, so it is completed with the germline J gene. Trimming left V 1 base short and J 4 bases short, with 11 bases between. The CDR3 length is 14 residues. The germline gives CDR1 SGHLS, CDR2 HYDKME.

This clone was counted only a few times. Gene names and germline refer to mouse. The CDR3 end falls 1 residue outside the read, so it is completed with the germline J gene. Other DNA sequences in this specimen translate into the identical CDR3. The rearrangement joins TRBV19 to TRBJ2-7, with 10 bases fitting TRBD1. CDR1 and CDR2 (germline): FNHDT, SITEND (reference sequence). CDR3 length: 14 residues. The ends lost 2 bases at V and 3 bases at J; junction bases unmatched: 2. CDR3 amino acids: CASSIGTGDYEQYF. The covered CDR3 bases are TGTGCCAGCAGTATCGGGACAGGGGACTATGAACAGTAC.

For this clone: Genes here carry mouse names. The observed sequence ends 1 residue before the CDR3 terminus, with the missing tail filled in from the germline J gene. The chain combines TRBV15 with TRBJ2-3; D may be TRBD1 (6 bases). The CDR3 is 15 amino acids. V was shortened by 2 bases and J by 1 base, with 10 bases between the two germline ends. Germline V CDR1 and CDR2: SGHND, FRSKSL. Incomplete CDR3 DNA: TGTGCCAGCAGTTTAACACAGGGTGGTGCAGAAACGCTGTAT. It is translated as CASSLTQGGAETLY. The whole CDR3 region reads CASSLTQGGAETLYF. The variable domain in full, with the rest retrieved from reference TRBV15 and TRBJ2-3, is DAGVTQTPRHEVAEKGQTIILKCEPVSGHNDLFWYRQTKIQGLELLSYFRSKSLMEDGGAFKDRFKAEMLNSSFSTLKIQPTEPKDSAVYLCASSLTQGGAETLYFGSGTRLTVL.

As concerns this clone: Gene labels here are mouse ones. The read stops 1 residue short of the end of the CDR3; the missing end is completed from the germline J gene. The rearrangement uses TRBV16 and TRBJ1-3; D not resolved. This CDR3 has 16 amino acids. Germline V gives CDR1 SGHSA, CDR2 FRNQAP. Trimming removed 1 base from V and 0 bases from J, with 10 bases in between. CDR3 in amino acids: CASSLVPYYSGNTLYF. The DNA read from the CDR3 is TGTGCAAGCAGCTTAGTCCCATATTATTCTGGAAATACGCTCTAT.

With regard to this clone: Genes and germline are mouse. The CDR3 goes on 1 residue after the read ends, and that part is filled in from the germline J gene. This chain joins TRBV3 and TRBJ2-1; TRBD1 matches 9 bases. Looked up from germline, CDR1 is SNHLY and CDR2 is FYNGKV (reference sequence). Losses at the gene ends were 0 bases for V and 7 bases for J; bases not matched to a gene: 4. The CDR3 loop spans 15 amino acids. CDR3 amino acids: CASSLARTGDAEQFF. The sequenced CDR3 bases are TGTGCCAGCAGCTTAGCGCGGACAGGGGACGCTGAGCAGTTC.

A word on this clone: These gene names are mouse names. Coverage ceases 1 residue before the CDR3 finishes, and the germline J gene fills in the end. The genes are TRBV13-2 and TRBJ1-6; 10 bases fit TRBD1. TRBJ1-6 is sorted into the ORF group, with uncertain function. This CDR3 is built from 15 residues. The J segment lost 9 bases and the V segment lost 1 base, leaving 4 bases of the junction unmatched. Germline V CDR1 and CDR2: NNHNN, SYGAGS (reference sequence). The CDR3 spells CASGDWDRGGSPLYF. CDR3 DNA (partial): TGTGCCAGCGGTGATTGGGACAGGGGAGGTTCGCCCCTCTAC.

This clone has more than one count but fewer than ten. Gene names refer to mouse genes. The CDR3 extends 1 residue past the end of the read, so its final part is completed from the germline J gene. This chain links TRBV13-1 with TRBJ1-5, with D possibly matching TRBD1 (6 bases). The CDR3 runs 12 residues. Per germline, CDR1 NSHNY and CDR2 SYGAGN. V shed 1 base and J shed 7 bases, with 6 bases lying between them. This CDR3 reads CASSDTGQAPLF. CDR3 DNA, as far as it was read: TGTGCCAGCAGTGATACAGGGCAGGCTCCGCTT.

Comment on this clone: The listed genes are named as in mouse. The read finishes 1 residue shy of the CDR3 end, and the germline J gene is used to complete it. The chain links TRBV16 to TRBJ2-1, with D perhaps TRBD1 (6 bases). V dropped 4 bases and J dropped 7 bases, with 11 bases sitting between them. Germline CDR1 and CDR2: SGHSA and FRNQAP. This CDR3 contains 13 residues. CDR3: CASSSTGRAEQFF. CDR3 bases read: TGTGCAAGCAGCTCGACAGGTAGGGCTGAGCAGTTC.

This clone was counted a few times. Each gene name is a mouse one. The CDR3 end lies 1 residue beyond the end of the read and is filled in from the germline J gene. The gene calls are TRBV1 and TRBJ1-4; D unclear. Germline V gene lookup returns CDR1 NSQYPW and CDR2 LRSPGD (reference sequence). The V end lost 1 base, the J end lost 0 bases, and 6 bases lay between the germline ends. The CDR3 consists of 15 residues. Partial CDR3 DNA: TGCACCTGCAGTGCAGTGGGAATTTCCAACGAAAGATTATTT. This encodes CTCSAVGISNERLF. The whole CDR3 protein reads CTCSAVGISNERLFF.

Of note for this clone: Genes and germline come from the mouse. Read sequence stops 1 residue before the CDR3 end, and the germline J gene provides the missing end. The same CDR3 also results from other DNA sequences found in this sample. The V gene is TRBV13-2, the J gene TRBJ2-5; 10 bases match TRBD1. This CDR3 comprises 13 residues. Germline CDR1 and CDR2: NNHNN and SYGAGS (reference sequence). V was clipped by 5 bases and J by 3 bases; unmatched bases: 0. CDR3: CASGDRGQDTQYF. The sequenced part of the CDR3 DNA is TGTGCCAGCGGGGACAGGGGGCAAGACACCCAGTAC.

As regards this clone: The gene names given are mouse names. The DNA ends 1 residue before the CDR3 does, and the rest of the CDR3 is filled in from the germline J gene. The rearrangement uses TRBV26 and TRBJ2-3; TRBD2 might be the D (6 bases). This CDR3 is built from 15 residues. With 2 bases removed from V and 0 bases from J, the gap between germline ends came to 9 bases. In germline, CDR1 is KGHPV, CDR2 FQNQEV (reference sequence). The sequenced part of the CDR3 DNA is TGTGCCAGCAGTCTGGAGGGGACTAGTGCAGAAACGCTGTAT. This sequence encodes CASSLEGTSAETLY. The entire CDR3 reads CASSLEGTSAETLYF.

Only a few counts were recorded for this clone. The gene names given are mouse names. The read terminates 1 residue ahead of where the CDR3 ends, so the germline J gene completes it. V gene TRBV12-2 combines with J gene TRBJ2-7; a weak D match, TRBD2 (6 bases). Germline CDR1 is SGHLS and CDR2 is HYDKME. V lost 1 base to trimming and J lost 7 bases, with 13 bases between them. This CDR3 spans 13 amino acids. This CDR3 is CASSLTGPGEQYF. Incomplete CDR3 DNA: TGTGCCAGCTCTCTAACTGGGCCGGGAGAACAGTAC.

This clone was picked up a small number of times. Genes and germline come from the mouse. The CDR3 end falls 1 residue outside the read, so it is completed with the germline J gene. This chain uses TRBV5 with TRBJ1-3; D unclear. The germline V gene encodes CDR1 LGHNA and CDR2 YNLKQL (reference sequence). This CDR3 has 15 amino acids. V was cut by 0 bases and J by 0 bases, with 6 bases left in between. The sequenced CDR3 bases are TGTGCCAGCAGCCAAGATGACCTTTCTGGAAATACGCTCTAT. This codes for CASSQDDLSGNTLY. The entire CDR3 protein is CASSQDDLSGNTLYF.

To note about this clone: Gene names are the mouse ones. The CDR3 loop reads CASSQEGASAETLYF. The CDR3 bases that were read are TGTGCCAGCAGCCAAGAGGGGGCTAGTGCAGAAACGCTGTAT. This chain connects TRBV5 to TRBJ2-3; TRBD1 or TRBD2 may be the D gene (6 bases each). The read is 1 residue too short to cover the CDR3 end, so that end is filled in from the germline J gene. This CDR3 is 15 amino acids long. Between the trimmed V and J ends, which lost 0 bases and 0 bases, there was a span of 7 bases. Germline V lookup: CDR1 LGHNA, CDR2 YNLKQL (reference sequence).

Remarks on this clone: Here the gene names and germline are mouse. The read is 1 residue too short to cover the CDR3 end, so that end is filled in from the germline J gene. This chain connects TRBV16 to TRBJ1-1; weak D call: TRBD1 (5 bases). The CDR3 sequence is 13 residues long. Trimming removed 6 bases at V and 4 bases at J, with 12 bases between. Germline loops: CDR1 SGHSA, CDR2 FRNQAP. CDR3 sequence: CASRSGRGTEVFF. The covered CDR3 bases are TGTGCAAGCAGGTCAGGGAGGGGCACAGAAGTCTTC.

Turning to this clone: Here the gene names and germline are mouse. Read coverage stops 1 residue before the CDR3 terminus; the germline J gene supplies the remainder. The chain employs TRBV19 and TRBJ1-1; 9 bases fit TRBD1. Germline V gene sequence: CDR1 FNHDT, CDR2 SITEND (reference sequence). V shed 4 bases and J 8 bases; nucleotides not matched to a gene: 3. This CDR3 spans 12 amino acids. The CDR3 sequence: CASSYRGPEVFF. CDR3 bases read: TGTGCCAGCAGTTACAGGGGGCCGGAAGTCTTC. The full variable domain, with the rest looked up from reference TRBV19 and TRBJ1-1, is GGIITQTPKFLIGQEGQKLTLKCQQNFNHDTMYWYRQDSGKGLRLIYYSITENDLQKGDLSEGYDASREKKSSFSLTVTSAQKNEMAVFLCASSYRGPEVFFGKGTRLTVV.

In the case of this clone: Gene names refer to mouse genes. CDR3 DNA, as far as it was read: TGTGCCAGCAGCCGGTCCCGGGACAGGGGAGGGGAAGTCTTC. Its translation: CASSRSRDRGGEVF. The full CDR3 reads CASSRSRDRGGEVFF. V and J are TRBV5 and TRBJ1-1, with 10 nucleotides matching TRBD1. The read ends 1 residue early relative to the CDR3; the germline J gene fills the gap. V was pared by 4 bases and J by 8 bases, with 10 bases of the junction left unmatched. Germline V gene lookup returns CDR1 LGHNA and CDR2 YNLKQL (reference sequence). The CDR3 is made up of 15 amino acids.

Notes on this clone: Gene names and germline refer to mouse. The read finishes 1 residue shy of the CDR3 end, and the germline J gene is used to complete it. The chain has TRBV31 and TRBJ1-2; tentative D call: TRBD1 (6 bases). The CDR3 is 15 amino acids. Trimming stripped 0 bases from V and 0 bases from J, with 11 bases between. Germline V gives CDR1 GKSSPN, CDR2 SITVG. CDR3 loop: CAWSLVGTSNSDYTF. The CDR3 bases that were read are TGTGCCTGGAGTCTAGTTGGGACATCAAACTCCGACTACACC.